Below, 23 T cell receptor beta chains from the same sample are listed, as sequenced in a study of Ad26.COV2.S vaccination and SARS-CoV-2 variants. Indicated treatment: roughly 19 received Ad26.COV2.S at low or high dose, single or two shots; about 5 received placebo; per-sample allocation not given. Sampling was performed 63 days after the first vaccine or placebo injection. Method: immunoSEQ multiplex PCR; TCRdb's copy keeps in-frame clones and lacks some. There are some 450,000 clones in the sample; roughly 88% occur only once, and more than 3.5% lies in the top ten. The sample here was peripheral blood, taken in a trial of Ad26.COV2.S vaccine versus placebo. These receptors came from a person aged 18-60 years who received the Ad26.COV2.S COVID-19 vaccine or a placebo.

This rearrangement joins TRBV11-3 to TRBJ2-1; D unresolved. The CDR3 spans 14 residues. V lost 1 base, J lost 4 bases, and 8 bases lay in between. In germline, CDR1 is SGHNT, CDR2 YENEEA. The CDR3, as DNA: TGTGCCAGCAGCTTAGGGGCAGTTTACAATGAGCAGTTCTTC. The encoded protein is CASSLGAVYNEQFF.

CDR3 DNA: TGTGCCACCGGCGAAAGGGGACAGGGACCTTCTGGGGCCAACGTCCTGACTTTC. Encoded protein: CATGERGQGPSGANVLTF. The chain employs TRBV24-1 and TRBJ2-6; 9 nucleotides agree with TRBD1. The junction had 12 bases not matched to a gene; V was cut back by 9 bases and J by 1 base. The CDR3 covers 18 residues. CDR1 and CDR2 (germline): KGHDR, SFDVKD.

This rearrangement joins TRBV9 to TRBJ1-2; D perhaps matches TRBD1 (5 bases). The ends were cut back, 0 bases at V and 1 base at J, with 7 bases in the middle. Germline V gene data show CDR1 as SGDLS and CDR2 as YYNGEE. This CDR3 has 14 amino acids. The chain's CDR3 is CASSVADSNYGYTF. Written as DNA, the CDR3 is TGTGCCAGCAGCGTAGCTGACAGTAACTATGGCTACACCTTC.

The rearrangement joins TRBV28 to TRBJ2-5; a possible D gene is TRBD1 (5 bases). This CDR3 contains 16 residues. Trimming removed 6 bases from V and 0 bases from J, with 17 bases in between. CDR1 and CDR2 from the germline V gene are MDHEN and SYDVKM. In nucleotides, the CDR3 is TGTGCCAGCAGGTATTACAACAGGCTCAACCAAGAGACCCAGTACTTC. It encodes CASRYYNRLNQETQYF.

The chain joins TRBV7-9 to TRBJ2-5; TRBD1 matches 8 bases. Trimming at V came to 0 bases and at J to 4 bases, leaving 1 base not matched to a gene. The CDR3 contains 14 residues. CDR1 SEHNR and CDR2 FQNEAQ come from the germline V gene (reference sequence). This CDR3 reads CASSLATGGETQYF. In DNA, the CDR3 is TGTGCCAGCAGCTTAGCCACAGGGGGAGAGACCCAGTACTTC.

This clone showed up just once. CDR3 in amino acids: CASSLYPGNTDTQYF. CDR3 in DNA: TGTGCCAGCAGTTTATACCCGGGTAACACAGATACGCAGTATTTT. The rearrangement links TRBV27 to TRBJ2-3; D remains unclear. Trimming left V 1 base short and J 2 bases short, with 10 bases between. The CDR3 sequence is 15 residues long. The germline V gene encodes CDR1 MNHEY and CDR2 SMNVEV (reference sequence).

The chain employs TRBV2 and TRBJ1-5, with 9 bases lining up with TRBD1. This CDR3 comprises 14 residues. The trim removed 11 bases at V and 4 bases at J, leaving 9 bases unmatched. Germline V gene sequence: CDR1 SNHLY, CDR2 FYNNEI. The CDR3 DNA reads TGTGCCTCCATGGGGGGACAGGGTAATCAGCCCCAGCATTTT. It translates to CASMGGQGNQPQHF.

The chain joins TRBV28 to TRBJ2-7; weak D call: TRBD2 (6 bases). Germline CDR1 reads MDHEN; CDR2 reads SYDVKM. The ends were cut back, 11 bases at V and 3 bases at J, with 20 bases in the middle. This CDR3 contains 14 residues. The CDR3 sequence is CASLRGGSSYEQYF. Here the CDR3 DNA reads TGTGCCTCCTTGAGGGGAGGTAGCAGCTACGAGCAGTACTTC.

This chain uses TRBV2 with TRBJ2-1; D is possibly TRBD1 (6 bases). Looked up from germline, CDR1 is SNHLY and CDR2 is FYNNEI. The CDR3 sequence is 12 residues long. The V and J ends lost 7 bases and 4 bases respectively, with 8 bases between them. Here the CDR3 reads CASIGGYNEQFF. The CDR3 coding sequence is TGTGCCAGCATAGGGGGATACAATGAGCAGTTCTTC.

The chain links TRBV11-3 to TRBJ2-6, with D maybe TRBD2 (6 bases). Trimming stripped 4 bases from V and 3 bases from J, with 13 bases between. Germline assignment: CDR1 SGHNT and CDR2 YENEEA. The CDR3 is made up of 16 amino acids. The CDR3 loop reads CASSSQAGLGANVLTF. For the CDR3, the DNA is TGTGCCAGCAGCTCCCAGGCGGGGCTTGGGGCCAACGTCCTGACTTTC.

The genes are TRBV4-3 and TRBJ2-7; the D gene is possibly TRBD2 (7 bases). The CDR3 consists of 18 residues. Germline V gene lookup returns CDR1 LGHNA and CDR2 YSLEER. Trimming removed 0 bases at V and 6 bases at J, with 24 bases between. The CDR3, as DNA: TGCGCCAGCAGCCAAGAGTCAACAGGGCTACTGGGGGGGGGCGAGCAGTACTTC. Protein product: CASSQESTGLLGGGEQYF.

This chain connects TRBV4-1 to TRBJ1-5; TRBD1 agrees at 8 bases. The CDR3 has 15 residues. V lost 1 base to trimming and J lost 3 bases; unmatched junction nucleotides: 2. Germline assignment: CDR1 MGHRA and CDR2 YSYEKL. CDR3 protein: CASSQGQGINQPQHF. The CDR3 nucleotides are TGCGCCAGCAGCCAAGGACAGGGGATCAATCAGCCCCAGCATTTT.

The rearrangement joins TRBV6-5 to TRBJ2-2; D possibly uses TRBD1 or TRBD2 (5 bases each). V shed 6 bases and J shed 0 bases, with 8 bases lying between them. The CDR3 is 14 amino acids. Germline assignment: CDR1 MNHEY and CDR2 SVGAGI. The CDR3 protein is CASSQGPNTGELFF. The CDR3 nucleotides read TGTGCCAGCAGCCAGGGACCGAACACCGGGGAGCTGTTTTTT.

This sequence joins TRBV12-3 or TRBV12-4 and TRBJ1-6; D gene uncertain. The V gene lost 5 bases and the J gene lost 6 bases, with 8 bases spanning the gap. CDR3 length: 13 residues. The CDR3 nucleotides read TGTGCCAGCAGTCTCAGGCGTAATTCACCCCTCCACTTT. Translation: CASSLRRNSPLHF.

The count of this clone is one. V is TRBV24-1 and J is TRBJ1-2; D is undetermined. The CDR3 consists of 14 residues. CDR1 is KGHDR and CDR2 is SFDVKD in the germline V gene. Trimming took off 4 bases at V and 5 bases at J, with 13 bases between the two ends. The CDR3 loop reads CATSDRGRAYGYTF. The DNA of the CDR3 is TGTGCCACCAGTGACCGAGGGAGGGCTTATGGCTACACCTTC.

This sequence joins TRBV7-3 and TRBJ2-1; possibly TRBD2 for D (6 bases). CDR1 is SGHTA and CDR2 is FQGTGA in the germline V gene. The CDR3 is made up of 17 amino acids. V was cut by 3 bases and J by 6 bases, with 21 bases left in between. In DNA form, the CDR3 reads TGTGCCAGCAGCTTCCGCCCATCCGGGAGTGGTGGCAATGAGCAGTTCTTC. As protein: CASSFRPSGSGGNEQFF.

CDR3 sequence: CASSYSVLPYEQYF. The CDR3 region has the DNA TGTGCCAGCAGTTACAGTGTACTCCCCTACGAGCAGTACTTC. The genes are TRBV6-2 or TRBV6-3 and TRBJ2-7; D gene uncertain. The CDR3 covers 14 residues. The germline gives CDR1 MNHEY, CDR2 SVGEGT. V dropped 2 bases and J dropped 2 bases, with 10 bases sitting between them.

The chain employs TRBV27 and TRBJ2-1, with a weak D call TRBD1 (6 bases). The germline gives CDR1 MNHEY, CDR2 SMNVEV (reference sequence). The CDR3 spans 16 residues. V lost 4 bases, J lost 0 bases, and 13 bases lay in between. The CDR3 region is CASSSHRESSYNEQFF. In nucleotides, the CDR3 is TGTGCCAGCAGTTCCCACAGGGAAAGCTCCTACAATGAGCAGTTCTTC.

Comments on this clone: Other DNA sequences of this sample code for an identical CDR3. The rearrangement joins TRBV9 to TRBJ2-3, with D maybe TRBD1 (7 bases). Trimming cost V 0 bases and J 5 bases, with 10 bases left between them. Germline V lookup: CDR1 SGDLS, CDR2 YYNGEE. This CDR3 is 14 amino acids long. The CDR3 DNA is TGTGCCAGCAGCGTAGGCCAGGGGGGAGATACGCAGTATTTT. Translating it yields CASSVGQGGDTQYF.

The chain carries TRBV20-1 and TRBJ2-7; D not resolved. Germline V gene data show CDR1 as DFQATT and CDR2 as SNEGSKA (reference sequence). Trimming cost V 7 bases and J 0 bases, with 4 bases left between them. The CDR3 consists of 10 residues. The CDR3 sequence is CSVGSYEQYF. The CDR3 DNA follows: TGCAGTGTCGGCTCCTACGAGCAGTACTTC.

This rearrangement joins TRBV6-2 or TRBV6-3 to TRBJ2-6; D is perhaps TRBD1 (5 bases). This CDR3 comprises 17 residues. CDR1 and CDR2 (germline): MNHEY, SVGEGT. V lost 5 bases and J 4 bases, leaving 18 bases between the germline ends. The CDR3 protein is CASSAEQARRGANVLTF. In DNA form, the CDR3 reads TGTGCCAGCAGTGCCGAACAGGCCCGTAGGGGGGCCAACGTCCTGACTTTC.

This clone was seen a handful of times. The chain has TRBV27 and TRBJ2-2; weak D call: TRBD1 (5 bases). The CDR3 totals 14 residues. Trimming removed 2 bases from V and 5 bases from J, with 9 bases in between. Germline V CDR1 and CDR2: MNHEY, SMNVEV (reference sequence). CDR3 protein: CASSLGALTGELFF. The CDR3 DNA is TGTGCCAGCAGTTTAGGGGCCCTAACCGGGGAGCTGTTTTTT.

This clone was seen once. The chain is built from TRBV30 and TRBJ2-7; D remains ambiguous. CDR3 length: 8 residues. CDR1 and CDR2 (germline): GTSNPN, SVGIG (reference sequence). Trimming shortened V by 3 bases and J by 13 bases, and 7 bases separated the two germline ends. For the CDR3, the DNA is TGTGCCTGGAGGCCGGACTACTTC. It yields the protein CAWRPDYF.